This T cell receptor beta chain was documented in a study of CD8 T cells in Susac syndrome. Trimming removed 3 bases from V and 5 bases from J, with 20 bases in between. The CDR3 has 16 amino acids. Reverse transcription of roughly 0.45 to 1 ug RNA was carried out with random hexamers. TCRdb redid the calling of the immunoSEQ multiplex PCR reads with MiXCR, one entry per CDR3 protein. This table holds a few hundred thousand distinct CDR3 sequences, more than 80% found once. This receptor was taken from a human donor with multiple sclerosis. The chain carries TRBV12-3 or TRBV12-4 and TRBJ2-7, with D possibly TRBD2 on 6 matching bases. Sequencing input: CD8+ T cells from PBMCs. DNA of the CDR3: TGTGCCAGCAGTTTTACATGGGACTCAACGAAGAACGAGCAGTACTTC. The encoded protein is CASSFTWDSTKNEQYF.